This TCR beta chain was obtained from a study of chemoradiotherapy in HPV16-positive cancers. Trimming took off 6 bases at V and 4 bases at J, with 21 bases between the two ends. Germline CDR1 is SEHNR and CDR2 is FQNEAQ (reference sequence). The CDR3 is 16 amino acids. Produced via immunoSEQ multiplex PCR; TCRdb's table is partial and in-frame only. This sample has around 15,000 clones, with 69% found just once. The V call is TRBV7-9, the J call TRBJ1-2; perhaps TRBD1 as D (6 bases). This clonotype originated in a human donor with HPV-associated anogenital cancer. The sample here was taken from a patient who underwent chemoradiotherapy. In DNA form, the CDR3 reads TGTGCCAGCAGTCCCCCCCGGACAGATTTGGGCTATGGCTACACCTTC. It translates to CASSPPRTDLGYGYTF.